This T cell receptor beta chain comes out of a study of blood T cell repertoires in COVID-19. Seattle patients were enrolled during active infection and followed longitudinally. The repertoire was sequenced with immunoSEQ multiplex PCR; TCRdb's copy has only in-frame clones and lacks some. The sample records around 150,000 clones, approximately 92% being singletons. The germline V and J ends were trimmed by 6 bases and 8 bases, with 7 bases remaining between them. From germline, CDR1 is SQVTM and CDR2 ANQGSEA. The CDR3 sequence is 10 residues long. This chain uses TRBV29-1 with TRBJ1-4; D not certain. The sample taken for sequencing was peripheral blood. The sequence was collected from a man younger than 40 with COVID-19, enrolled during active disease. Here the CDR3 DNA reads TGCAGCGTGGAGATCGAAAAACTGTTTTTT. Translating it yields CSVEIEKLFF.